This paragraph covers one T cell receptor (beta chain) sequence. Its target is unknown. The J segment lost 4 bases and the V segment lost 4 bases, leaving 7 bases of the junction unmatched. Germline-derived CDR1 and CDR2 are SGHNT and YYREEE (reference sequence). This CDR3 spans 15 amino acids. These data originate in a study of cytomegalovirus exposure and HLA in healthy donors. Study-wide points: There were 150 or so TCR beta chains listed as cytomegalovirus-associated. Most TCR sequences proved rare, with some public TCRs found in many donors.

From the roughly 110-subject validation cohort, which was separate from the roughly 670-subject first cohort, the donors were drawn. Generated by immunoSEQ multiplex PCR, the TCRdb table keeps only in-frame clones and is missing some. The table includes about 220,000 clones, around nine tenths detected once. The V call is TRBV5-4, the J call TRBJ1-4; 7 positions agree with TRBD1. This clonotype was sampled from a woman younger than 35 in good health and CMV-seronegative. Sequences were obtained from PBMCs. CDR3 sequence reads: CASSHSGQSNEKLFF. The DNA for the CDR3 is TGTGCCAGCAGCCACTCGGGACAGAGTAATGAAAAACTGTTTTTT.